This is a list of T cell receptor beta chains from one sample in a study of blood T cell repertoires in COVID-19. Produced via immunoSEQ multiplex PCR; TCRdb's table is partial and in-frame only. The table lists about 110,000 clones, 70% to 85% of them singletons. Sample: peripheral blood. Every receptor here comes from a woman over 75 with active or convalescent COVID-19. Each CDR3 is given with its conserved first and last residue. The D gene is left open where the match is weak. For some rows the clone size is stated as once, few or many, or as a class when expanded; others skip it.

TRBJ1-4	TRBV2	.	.	TGTGCCAGCAGTGCGTTGCCCGGCGGTGAAAAACTGTTTTTT	CASSALPGGEKLFF
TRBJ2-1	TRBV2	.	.	TGTGCCAGCAGTGACAGATACAATGAGCAGTTCTTC	CASSDRYNEQFF
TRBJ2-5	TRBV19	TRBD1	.	TGTGCCAGTAGTGGGACAGACCAAGAGACCCAGTACTTC	CASSGTDQETQYF
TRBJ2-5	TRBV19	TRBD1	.	TGTGCCAGTAGTATAGGTGGGGACAGGGTCGGACCCCAGTACTTC	CASSIGGDRVGPQYF
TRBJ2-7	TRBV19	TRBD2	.	TGTGCCAGTAGTGGGCTAGCGGGAGGTCGACGGGGTTACGAGCAGTACTTC	CASSGLAGGRRGYEQYF
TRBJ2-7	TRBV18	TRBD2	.	TGTGCCAGCTCACCCAGCAGCGGGGGTGGCGACGAGCAGTACTTC	CASSPSSGGGDEQYF
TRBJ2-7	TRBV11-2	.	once	TGTGCCAGCAGATGGGCGGGAAGCTCCTACGAGCAGTACTTC	CASRWAGSSYEQYF
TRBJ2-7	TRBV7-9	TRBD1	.	TGTGCCAGCAGCTTCCCGGCAGGGGGCAGATACGAGCAGTACTTC	CASSFPAGGRYEQYF
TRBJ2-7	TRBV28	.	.	TGTGCCAGCAGTTTAAACCTGCCGGGCGAGCAGTACTTC	CASSLNLPGEQYF
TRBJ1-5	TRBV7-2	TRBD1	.	TGTGCCAGCAGGGTGAGGACAGGGGATCAGCCCCAGCATTTT	CASRVRTGDQPQHF
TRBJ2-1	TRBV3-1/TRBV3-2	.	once	TGTGCCAGCAGCCAAGGTGGGACTTCCAATGAGCAGTTCTTC	CASSQGGTSNEQFF
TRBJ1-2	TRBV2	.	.	TGTGCCAGCCTACCGGGAGGGCTCGACTATGGCTACACCTTC	CASLPGGLDYGYTF
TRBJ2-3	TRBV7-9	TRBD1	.	TGTGCCAGCAGCTTACTGGGACAGAGATCAGATACGCAGTATTTT	CASSLLGQRSDTQYF
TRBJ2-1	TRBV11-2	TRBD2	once	TGTGCCAGCAGCTTAGCGACTAGCGGGATGAGTATGGGTGAGCAGTTCTTC	CASSLATSGMSMGEQFF
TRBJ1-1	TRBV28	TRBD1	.	TGTGCCAGCCACCGGGACAGGGTAGGCACTGAAGCTTTCTTT	CASHRDRVGTEAFF
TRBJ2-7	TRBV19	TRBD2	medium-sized	TGTGCCAGTAGTTCCGGGACTAGCGGGAGACGCGAGCAGTACTTC	CASSSGTSGRREQYF
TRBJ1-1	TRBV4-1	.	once	TGCGCCAGCAGCCAGATGACAGCGAACACTGAAGCTTTCTTT	CASSQMTANTEAFF
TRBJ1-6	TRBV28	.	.	TGTGCCAGCAGTGGGAGGAGCTCCTATAATTCACCCCTCCACTTT	CASSGRSSYNSPLHF
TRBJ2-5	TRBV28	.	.	TGTGCCAGCAGCACACCGGGACACGGAGTAGAGACCCAGTACTTC	CASSTPGHGVETQYF
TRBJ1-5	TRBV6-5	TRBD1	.	TGTGCCAGCAGAACCGGGACAGCTGGCGAGCCCCAGCATTTT	CASRTGTAGEPQHF
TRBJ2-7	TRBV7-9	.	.	TGTGCCAGCAGTCGAAGGCTAGCGACTACCTACGAGCAGTACTTC	CASSRRLATTYEQYF
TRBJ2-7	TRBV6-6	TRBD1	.	TGTGCCAGCACCAAAGACAGGGCGGCCTACGAGCAGTACTTC	CASTKDRAAYEQYF
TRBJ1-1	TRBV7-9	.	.	TGTGCCAGCAGCGGAGGGGTAGGAGCTTTCTTT	CASSGGVGAFF
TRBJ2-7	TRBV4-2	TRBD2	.	TGTGCCAGCAGCCAAGACCTAGCGGGAGGAACACTATCCTACGAGCAGTACTTC	CASSQDLAGGTLSYEQYF
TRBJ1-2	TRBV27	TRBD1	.	TGTGCCAGCAGTGTAAGACAGGGGCGGAATGGCTACACCTTC	CASSVRQGRNGYTF
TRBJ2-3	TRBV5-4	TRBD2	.	TGTGCCAGCAGCTCTTTAGGACTAGCGGTCACAGATACGCAGTATTTT	CASSSLGLAVTDTQYF